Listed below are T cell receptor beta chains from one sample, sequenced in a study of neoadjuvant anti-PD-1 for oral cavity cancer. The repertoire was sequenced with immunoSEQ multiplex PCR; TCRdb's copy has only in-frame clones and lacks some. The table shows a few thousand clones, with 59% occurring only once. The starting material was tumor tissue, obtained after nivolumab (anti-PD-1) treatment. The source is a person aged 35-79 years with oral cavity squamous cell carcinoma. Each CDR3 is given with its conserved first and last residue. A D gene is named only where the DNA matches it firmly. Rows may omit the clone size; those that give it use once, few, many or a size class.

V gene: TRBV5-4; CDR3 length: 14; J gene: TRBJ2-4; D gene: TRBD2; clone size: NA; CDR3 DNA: TGTGCCAGCAGCGTGCAAGGACTAGAAAACATTCAGTACTTC; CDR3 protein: CASSVQGLENIQYF
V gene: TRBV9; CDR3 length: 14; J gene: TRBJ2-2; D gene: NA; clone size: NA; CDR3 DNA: TGTGCCAGCAGCGCGAGAGGGAACACCGGGGAGCTGTTTTTT; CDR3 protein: CASSARGNTGELFF
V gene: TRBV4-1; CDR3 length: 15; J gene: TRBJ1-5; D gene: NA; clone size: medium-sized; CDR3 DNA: TGCGCCAGCAGCCAATACGGACAGCCGAATCAGCCCCAGCATTTT; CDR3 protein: CASSQYGQPNQPQHF
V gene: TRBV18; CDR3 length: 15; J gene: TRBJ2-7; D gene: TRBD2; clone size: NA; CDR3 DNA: TGTGCCAGCTCACCGGGGACTAGCGGGATCTACGAGCAGTACTTC; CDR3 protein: CASSPGTSGIYEQYF
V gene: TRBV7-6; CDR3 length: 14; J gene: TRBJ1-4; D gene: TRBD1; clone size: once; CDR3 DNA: TGTGCCAGCAGCCCCAGGGGGGTGGAAGAAAAACTGTTTTTT; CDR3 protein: CASSPRGVEEKLFF
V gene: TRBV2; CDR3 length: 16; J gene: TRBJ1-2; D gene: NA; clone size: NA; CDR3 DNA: TGTGCCAGCAGCTTTGGCCCCGCGGGAGGTAACTATGGCTACACCTTC; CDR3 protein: CASSFGPAGGNYGYTF
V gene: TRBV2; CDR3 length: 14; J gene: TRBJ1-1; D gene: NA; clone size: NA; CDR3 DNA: TGTGCCAGCAGCCCGGATTTCAAGAACACTGAAGCTTTCTTT; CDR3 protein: CASSPDFKNTEAFF
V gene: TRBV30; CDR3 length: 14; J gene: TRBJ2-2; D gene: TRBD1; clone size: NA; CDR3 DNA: TGTGCCTGCTCGACAGGGGATTACACCGGGGAGCTGTTTTTT; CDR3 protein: CACSTGDYTGELFF
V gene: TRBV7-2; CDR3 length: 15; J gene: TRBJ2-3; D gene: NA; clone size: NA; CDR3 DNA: TGTGCCAGCAGCTCCGGACGAACCTGGGGAGATACGCAGTATTTT; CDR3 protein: CASSSGRTWGDTQYF
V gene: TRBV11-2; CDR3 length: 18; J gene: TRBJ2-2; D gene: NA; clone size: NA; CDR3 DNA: TGTGCCAGCAGCTTAGATCTGGGGTGGGGACCGGATACCGGGGAGCTGTTTTTT; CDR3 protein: CASSLDLGWGPDTGELFF
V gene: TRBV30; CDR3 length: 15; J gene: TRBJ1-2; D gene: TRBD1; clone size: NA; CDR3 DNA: TGTGCCTGGACGGGACAGGGGATTTTTAACTATGGCTACACCTTC; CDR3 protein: CAWTGQGIFNYGYTF
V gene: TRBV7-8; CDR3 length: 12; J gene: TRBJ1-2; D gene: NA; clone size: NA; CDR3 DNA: TGTGCCAGCAGTACGGGTTTCTATGGCTACACCTTC; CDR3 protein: CASSTGFYGYTF
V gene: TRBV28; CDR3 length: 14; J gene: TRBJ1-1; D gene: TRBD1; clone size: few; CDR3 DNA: TGTGCCAGCAGTTCCCCAAGGACAGGGAAGGAAGCTTTCTTT; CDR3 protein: CASSSPRTGKEAFF
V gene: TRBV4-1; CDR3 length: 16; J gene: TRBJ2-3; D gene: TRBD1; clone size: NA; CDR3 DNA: TGCGCCAGCAGCCTTCTATGGACAGGGACTCCAGATACGCAGTATTTT; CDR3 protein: CASSLLWTGTPDTQYF
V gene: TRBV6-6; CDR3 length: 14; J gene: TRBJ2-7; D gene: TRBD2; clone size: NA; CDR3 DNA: TGTGCCAGCAGTCCTAGCGGGCCGTTTCACGAGCAGTACTTC; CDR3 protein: CASSPSGPFHEQYF
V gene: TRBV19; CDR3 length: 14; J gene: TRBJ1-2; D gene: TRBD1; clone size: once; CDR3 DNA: TGTGCCAGTAAGACCGACGGACAGGGTCAAGGCTACACCTTC; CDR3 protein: CASKTDGQGQGYTF
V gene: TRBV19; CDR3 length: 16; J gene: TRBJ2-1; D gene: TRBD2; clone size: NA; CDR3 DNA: TGTGCCAGTAGGACCCGGGGGGGACTAGCGCCCAATGAGCAGTTCTTC; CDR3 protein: CASRTRGGLAPNEQFF
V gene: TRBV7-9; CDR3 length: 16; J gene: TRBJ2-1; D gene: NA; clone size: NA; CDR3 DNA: TGTGCCAGCAGCTCAACCAGCGGCAGCTCCTACAATGAGCAGTTCTTC; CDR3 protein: CASSSTSGSSYNEQFF
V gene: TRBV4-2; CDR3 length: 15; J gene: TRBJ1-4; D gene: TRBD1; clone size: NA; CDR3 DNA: TGTGCCAGCAGCCAAGATTGGACAGGCGGAGAAAAACTGTTTTTT; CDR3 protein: CASSQDWTGGEKLFF